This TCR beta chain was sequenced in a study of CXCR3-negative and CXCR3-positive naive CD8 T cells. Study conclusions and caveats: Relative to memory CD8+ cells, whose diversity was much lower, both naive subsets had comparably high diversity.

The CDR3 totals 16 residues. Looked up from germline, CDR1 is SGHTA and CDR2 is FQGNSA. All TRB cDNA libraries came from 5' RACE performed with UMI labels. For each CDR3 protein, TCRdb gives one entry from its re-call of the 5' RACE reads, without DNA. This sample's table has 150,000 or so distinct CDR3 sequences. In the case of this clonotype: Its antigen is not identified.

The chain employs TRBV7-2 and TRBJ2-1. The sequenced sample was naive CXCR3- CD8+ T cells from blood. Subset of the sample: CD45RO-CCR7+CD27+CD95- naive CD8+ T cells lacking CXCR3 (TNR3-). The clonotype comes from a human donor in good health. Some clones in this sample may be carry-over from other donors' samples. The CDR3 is CASSFEGGAPPNEQFF. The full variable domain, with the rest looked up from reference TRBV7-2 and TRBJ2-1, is GAGVSQSPSNKVTEKGKDVELRCDPISGHTALYWYRQSLGQGLEFLIYFQGNSAPDKSGLPSDRFSAERTGGSVSTLTIQRTQQEDSAVYLCASSFEGGAPPNEQFFGPGTRLTVL.